This T cell receptor beta chain was identified in a study of T cells expressing NK-cell markers. TCRdb reprocessed the 5' RACE reads and stores each CDR3 protein as one record, lacking DNA. Its table lists 250,000 to 300,000 distinct CDR3 sequences. The clonotype comes from a man aged 18 to 30 in good health. The sample taken for sequencing was blood T cells: a sorted CD56 or NKG2C T cell subset, CD4+ or CD8+ T cells, or bulk PBMC T cells (not recorded which).

CDR3: CASSLALLQEGSGYTF. The chain has TRBV5-1 and TRBJ1-2. CDR1 is SGHRS and CDR2 is YFSETQ in the germline V gene. The CDR3 sequence is 16 residues long.